What follows are 4 T cell receptor beta chains derived from one specimen sequenced in a study of blood T cell repertoires in COVID-19. The table came from immunoSEQ multiplex PCR; TCRdb's copy has only in-frame clones and leaves some out. This sample has fewer than 85,000 clones, with about 87% found just once. Sequenced sample: peripheral blood. These receptors were taken from a human donor in a cohort sampled during active COVID-19.

This clone appeared a few times. This chain links TRBV29-1 with TRBJ2-3; a possible D gene is TRBD1 (7 bases). The CDR3 totals 14 residues. Deletions cut 2 bases from V and 4 bases from J, with 13 bases between. Looked up from germline, CDR1 is SQVTM and CDR2 is ANQGSEA. This chain's CDR3 is CSVELGGGSDTQYF. CDR3 bases: TGCAGCGTTGAACTAGGAGGGGGCTCAGATACGCAGTATTTT.

The rearrangement joins TRBV4-1 to TRBJ2-1; D not resolved. This CDR3 contains 17 residues. The germline gives CDR1 MGHRA, CDR2 YSYEKL. Between the trimmed V and J ends, which lost 4 bases and 0 bases, there was a span of 16 bases. The CDR3 here is CASSPLTVPSSYNEQFF. CDR3 sequence (DNA): TGCGCCAGCAGCCCCCTTACAGTACCGAGCTCCTACAATGAGCAGTTCTTC.

The J gene is TRBJ1-4, the V gene TRBV28; perhaps TRBD1 as D (6 bases). V shed 8 bases and J shed 7 bases, with 17 bases lying between them. There are 14 residues in the CDR3. In germline, CDR1 is MDHEN, CDR2 SYDVKM. As DNA, the CDR3 is TGTGCCAGCTATGGCGGGGGCCTAAGTGAAAAACTGTTTTTT. Translated, it gives CASYGGGLSEKLFF.

The table lists this clone with a count of one. The chain links TRBV19 to TRBJ2-4, with 10 bases identical to TRBD1. V lost 5 bases to trimming and J lost 1 base; unmatched junction nucleotides: 8. This CDR3 is built from 17 residues. CDR1 is LNHDA and CDR2 is SQIVND in the germline V gene (reference sequence). CDR3 loop: CASSFGDRGPAKNIQYF. CDR3 nucleotide sequence: TGTGCCAGTAGTTTTGGAGACAGGGGGCCTGCCAAAAACATTCAGTACTTC.